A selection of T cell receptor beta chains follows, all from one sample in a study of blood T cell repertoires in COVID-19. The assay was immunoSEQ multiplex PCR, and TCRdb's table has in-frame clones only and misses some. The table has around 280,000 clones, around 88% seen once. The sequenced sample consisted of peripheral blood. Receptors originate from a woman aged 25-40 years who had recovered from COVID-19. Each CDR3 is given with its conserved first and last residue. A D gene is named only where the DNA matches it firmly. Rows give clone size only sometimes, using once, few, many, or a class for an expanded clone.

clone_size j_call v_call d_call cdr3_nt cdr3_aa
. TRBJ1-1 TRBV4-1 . TGCGCCAGCAGCCAAGCAGTGAACACTGAAGCTTTCTTT CASSQAVNTEAFF
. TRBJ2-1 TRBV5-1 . TGCGCCAGCAGCTTGACAGGGGGGGTATTCAATGAGCAGTTCTTC CASSLTGGVFNEQFF
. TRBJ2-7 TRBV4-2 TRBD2 TGTGCCAGCAGCCAAGAATTAGCGGGAGGCAACGAGCAGTACTTC CASSQELAGGNEQYF
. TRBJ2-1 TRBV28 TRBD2 TGTGCCAGCAGTTTACGACTAGCGGGAGCCAATGAGCAGTTCTTC CASSLRLAGANEQFF
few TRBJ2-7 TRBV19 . TGTGCCAGTAGTATTGGTGGCAACTACGAGCAGTACTTC CASSIGGNYEQYF
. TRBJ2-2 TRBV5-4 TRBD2 TGTGCCAGCAGCCCCCGACTAGCGGCTGGGGCCGGGGAGCTGTTTTTT CASSPRLAAGAGELFF
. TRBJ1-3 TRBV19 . TGTGCCAGTAGTATGAGGGTCGCGTACTCTGGAAACACCATATATTTT CASSMRVAYSGNTIYF
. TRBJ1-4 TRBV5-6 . TGTGCCAGCAGCGCTGAGGTCACTAATGAAAAACTGTTTTTT CASSAEVTNEKLFF
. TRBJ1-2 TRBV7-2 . TGTGCCAGCAGCCGGGAGGATTTGGACCCGGCTGGCTACACCTTC CASSREDLDPAGYTF
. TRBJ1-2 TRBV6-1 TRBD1 TGTGCCAGCAGTGAAGGTGGGGACAGGGAGGGCTATGGCTACACCTTC CASSEGGDREGYGYTF
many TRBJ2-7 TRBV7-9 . TGTGCCAGCAGCCCCGGTGGACGGGGTTCTTTTTACGAGCAGTACTTC CASSPGGRGSFYEQYF
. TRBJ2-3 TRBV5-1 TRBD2 TGCGCCAGCAGCTTGGAGCGGGGCCGCACAGATACGCAGTATTTT CASSLERGRTDTQYF
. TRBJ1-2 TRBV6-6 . TGTGCCAGCAGTTACTCTCAGGTTTCGAATGGCTACACCTTC CASSYSQVSNGYTF
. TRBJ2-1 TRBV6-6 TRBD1 TGTGCCAGCAGTCGTAGACAGGGGGCCTACAATGAGCAGTTCTTC CASSRRQGAYNEQFF
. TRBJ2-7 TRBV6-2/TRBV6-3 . TGTGCCAGCAGTTTTCCCGGTACTTTATCCTACGAGCAGTACTTC CASSFPGTLSYEQYF
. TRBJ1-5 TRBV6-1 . TGTGCCAGCAGTGAAGGCGGCCAGCCCCAGCATTTT CASSEGGQPQHF
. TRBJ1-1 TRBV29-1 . TGCAGCGTTGAGGCAGTTATGAACACTGAAGCTTTCTTT CSVEAVMNTEAFF
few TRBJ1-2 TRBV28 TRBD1 TGTGCCACCTCCCTACCGACGACAGGGCATGGCTACACCTTC CATSLPTTGHGYTF
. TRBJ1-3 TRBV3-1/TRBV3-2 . TGTGCCAGCAGCCAAGATCGGGTCTCTGGAAACACCATATATTTT CASSQDRVSGNTIYF
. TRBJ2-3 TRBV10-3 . TGTGCCATCAGTGATAAGGGGCGTAGCACAGATACGCAGTATTTT CAISDKGRSTDTQYF
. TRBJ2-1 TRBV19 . TGTGCCAGTAGTGAGGGTGAGCAGTTCTTC CASSEGEQFF
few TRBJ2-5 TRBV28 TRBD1 TGTGCCAGCGGAACCTCGGACAGGGGTCGAGAGACCCAGTACTTC CASGTSDRGRETQYF
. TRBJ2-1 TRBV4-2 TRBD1 TGTGCCAGCAGCCATTTTCCGGGACAGGGGATCTACAATGAGCAGTTCTTC CASSHFPGQGIYNEQFF
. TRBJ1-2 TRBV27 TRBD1 TGTGCCAGCAGTTTGTCTGGGACAGGGTTCTATGGCTACACCTTC CASSLSGTGFYGYTF
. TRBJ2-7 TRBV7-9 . TGTGCCAGCAGTACAGGGTACTCAGGCGAGCAGTACTTC CASSTGYSGEQYF
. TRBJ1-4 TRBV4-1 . TGCGCCAGCAGCCAAGTTTTCGCGGAAAAACTGTTTTTT CASSQVFAEKLFF
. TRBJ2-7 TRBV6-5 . TGTGCCAGCAGTTACTCTAAAATGACAGCGGGCTACGAGCAGTACTTC CASSYSKMTAGYEQYF
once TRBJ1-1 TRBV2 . TGTGCCAGCAGTGTAGAACAGGGAGACACTGAAGCTTTCTTT CASSVEQGDTEAFF
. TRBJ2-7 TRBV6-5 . TGTGCCAGCCTAAGCCAGGGTCTGGCCGAGCAGTACTTC CASLSQGLAEQYF